A selection of T cell receptor beta chains follows, all from one sample in a study of cytotoxic CD8 clonotypes in ibrutinib-treated CLL. TCRdb's table, derived via immunoSEQ multiplex PCR, lists solely in-frame clones and lacks some. Of 150,000 to 250,000 clones listed, over 55% are singletons. Material: PBMCs, obtained after 24 months of ibrutinib treatment. The receptors derive from a human donor with chronic lymphocytic leukemia. CDR3s include the opening cysteine and the closing phenylalanine or tryptophan. The D gene is left open where the match is weak. The size field is filled for only some rows; it gives once, few, many or a size class.

-	-	TRBV11-2	TRBJ2-7	TGTGCCAGCAGCCGACAGACCTCCTACGAGCAGTACTTC	CASSRQTSYEQYF
TRBD1	-	TRBV6-5	TRBJ2-7	TGTGCCAGCAGTTATAGGACAGGGACCTACGAGCAGTACTTC	CASSYRTGTYEQYF
-	-	TRBV6-5	TRBJ2-7	TGTGCCAGCAGTTGGACTATATTCTACGAGCAGTACTTC	CASSWTIFYEQYF
-	-	TRBV9	TRBJ1-1	TGTGCCAGCAGCGTATCAGGGAACACTGAAGCTTTCTTT	CASSVSGNTEAFF
-	-	TRBV2	TRBJ1-1	TGTGCCAGCGTCTCTCGCAGAGCGAACACTGAAGCTTTCTTT	CASVSRRANTEAFF
-	many	TRBV10-3	TRBJ1-5	TGTGCCATCAGTGCGGACCTTTATCAGCCCCAGCATTTT	CAISADLYQPQHF
TRBD1	-	TRBV5-1	TRBJ1-4	TGCGCCAGCAGCTTAAAAGGGGGCTCTGGGGAAAAACTGTTTTTT	CASSLKGGSGEKLFF
TRBD1	-	TRBV5-5	TRBJ2-2	TGTGCCAGCAGCCCCCGGACAGGGTTAGTAGTCGACACCGGGGAGCTGTTTTTT	CASSPRTGLVVDTGELFF
TRBD1	few	TRBV27	TRBJ1-2	TGTGCCAGCAGTTATAGTCGGACAGGGGGCTCTGGCTACACCTTC	CASSYSRTGGSGYTF
-	-	TRBV5-1	TRBJ2-5	TGCGCCAGCAGCGCAACTAGCTTAGAGACCCAGTACTTC	CASSATSLETQYF
-	-	TRBV5-1	TRBJ2-7	TGCGCCAGCAGCGCGGGACCTACTTCCTACGAGCAGTACTTC	CASSAGPTSYEQYF
-	-	TRBV15	TRBJ2-7	TGTGCCACCAGCAGGCGGGACCGAAGCTCCTACGAGCAGTACTTC	CATSRRDRSSYEQYF
-	-	TRBV6-5	TRBJ2-7	TGTGCCAGCAGTTATACTGGGGCCTACGAGCAGTACTTC	CASSYTGAYEQYF